Each of the 12 T cell receptor beta chains below was sequenced from the same sample in a study of cytomegalovirus exposure and HLA in healthy donors. Amplification used 60 Vbeta primers and 13 Jbeta primers. Profiled with immunoSEQ multiplex PCR; TCRdb holds only in-frame clones, not every one. The table has 190,000 or so clones, 75% to 90% seen once. The sequenced sample consisted of PBMCs. The source of these receptors is a boy younger than 18 in good health and CMV-seronegative.

V is TRBV2 and J is TRBJ1-4; D is possibly TRBD1 (5 bases). Germline lookup yields CDR1 SNHLY and CDR2 FYNNEI. The germline V and J ends were trimmed by 5 bases and 4 bases, with 14 bases remaining between them. This CDR3 has 15 residues. CDR3 in amino acids: CASSSRQRNNEKLFF. DNA of the CDR3: TGTGCCAGCAGTTCGAGACAGCGAAATAATGAAAAACTGTTTTTT.

The chain is built from TRBV29-1 and TRBJ1-1, with TRBD1 identical over 9 bases. Looked up from germline, CDR1 is SQVTM and CDR2 is ANQGSEA. The CDR3 consists of 14 residues. Trimming took 3 bases from V and 6 from J; bases not matched to a gene: 8. The CDR3 DNA reads TGCAGCGTTGATAGGGACAGGGAAATTGCTGAAGCTTTCTTT. This gives the protein CSVDRDREIAEAFF.

In nucleotides, the CDR3 is TGTGCCAGCAGTGTTGGGGGCAAGAACACTGAAGCTTTCTTT. Translating gives CASSVGGKNTEAFF. The chain joins TRBV6-4 to TRBJ1-1, with D possibly matching TRBD1 (6 bases). Trimming removed 4 bases at V and 1 base at J, with 10 bases between. The germline V gene encodes CDR1 MRHNA and CDR2 SNTAGT. There are 14 residues in the CDR3.

This chain uses TRBV20-1 with TRBJ2-1, with unresolved D. Trimming cost V 5 bases and J 10 bases, with 9 bases left between them. The CDR3 contains 10 residues. CDR1 DFQATT and CDR2 SNEGSKA come from the germline V gene (reference sequence). CDR3 loop: CSAGPVEQFF. The DNA for the CDR3 is TGCAGTGCTGGGCCGGTGGAGCAGTTCTTC.

The J gene is TRBJ1-6, the V gene TRBV5-8, with no clear D. This CDR3 spans 14 amino acids. The germline V and J ends were trimmed by 2 bases and 9 bases, with 12 bases remaining between them. Germline CDR1 and CDR2: SGHTS and YDEGEE. CDR3 nucleotides: TGTGCCAGCAGCTTCAGGCCGGAAGGTTCACCCCTCCACTTT. Translating gives CASSFRPEGSPLHF.

This clone was seen once. The chain recombines TRBV9 with TRBJ2-5, with TRBD2 matching over 13 bases. The junction had 8 bases not matched to a gene; V was cut back by 3 bases and J by 0 bases. This CDR3 region has 18 residues. CDR1 and CDR2 from the germline V gene are SGDLS and YYNGEE. The CDR3 DNA follows: TGTGCCAGCAGCGCAGGACTAGCGGGGGTCGGGTACCAAGAGACCCAGTACTTC. It codes for CASSAGLAGVGYQETQYF. Based on the CDR3 plus reference TRBV9 and TRBJ2-5, the full variable domain is DSGVTQTPKHLITATGQRVTLRCSPRSGDLSVYWYQQSLDQGLQFLIQYYNGEERAKGNILERFSAQQFPDLHSELNLSSLELGDSALYFCASSAGLAGVGYQETQYFGPGTRLLVL.

J is TRBJ1-1 and V is TRBV9; TRBD1 aligns across 7 bases. Germline values: CDR1 SGDLS, CDR2 YYNGEE. The CDR3 consists of 16 residues. After removal of 3 bases from V and 0 bases from J, the junction contained 8 bases not matched to a gene. CDR3: CASSDRDREMNTEAFF. The CDR3 coding sequence is TGTGCCAGCAGCGACCGGGACAGAGAGATGAACACTGAAGCTTTCTTT.

This clone was counted a single time. The rearrangement links TRBV7-2 to TRBJ1-1, with 7 bases aligning to TRBD1. Germline V gene lookup returns CDR1 SGHTA and CDR2 FQGNSA. CDR3 length: 15 residues. Trimming took 5 bases from V and 0 from J; bases not matched to a gene: 6. The CDR3 loop is CASSPEQGVNTEAFF. The CDR3 DNA follows: TGTGCCAGCAGCCCAGAGCAGGGGGTGAACACTGAAGCTTTCTTT.

This clone was counted a few times. The chain combines TRBV4-2 with TRBJ2-5; 10 nucleotides align to TRBD1. The germline V gene has CDR1 LGHNA and CDR2 YNFKEQ. CDR3 length: 16 residues. Unmatched junction bases numbered 7, after V lost 1 base and J lost 5 bases. The CDR3 DNA is TGTGCCAGCAGCCAAGCCCCGACAGGGGGCGAGGAGACCCAGTACTTC. Translating it yields CASSQAPTGGEETQYF.

J is TRBJ1-2 and V is TRBV7-2; D possibly corresponds to TRBD1 (6 bases). V was cut by 1 base and J by 8 bases, with 17 bases left in between. CDR1 is SGHTA and CDR2 is FQGNSA in the germline V gene. This CDR3 contains 15 residues. The CDR3 loop reads CASSLGGPGDFGYTF. DNA for the CDR3: TGTGCCAGCAGCTTAGGAGGTCCAGGGGATTTCGGCTACACCTTC.

This chain joins TRBV19 and TRBJ1-1; perhaps TRBD1 as D (5 bases). Germline values: CDR1 LNHDA, CDR2 SQIVND (reference sequence). The CDR3 runs to 14 residues. V lost 5 bases, J lost 4 bases, and 14 bases lay in between. Written as DNA, the CDR3 is TGTGCCAGTAGTGGAAGGGGTCAGAGCACTGAAGCTTTCTTT. Encoded protein: CASSGRGQSTEAFF.

The chain combines TRBV13 with TRBJ2-5; possible D gene TRBD1, 5 bases. Trimming removed 5 bases from V and 1 base from J, with 14 bases in between. The length of the CDR3 is 15 residues. Germline CDR1 reads PRHDT; CDR2 reads FYEKMQ (reference sequence). The CDR3 DNA sequence: TGTGCCAGCAGCCCCGGTAGACAGTTCCAAGAGACCCAGTACTTC. Protein sequence: CASSPGRQFQETQYF. Filled out from reference TRBV13 and TRBJ2-5, the complete variable domain reads AAGVIQSPRHLIKEKRETATLKCYPIPRHDTVYWYQQGPGQDPQFLISFYEKMQSDKGSIPDRFSAQQFSDYHSELNMSSLELGDSALYFCASSPGRQFQETQYFGPGTRLLVL.